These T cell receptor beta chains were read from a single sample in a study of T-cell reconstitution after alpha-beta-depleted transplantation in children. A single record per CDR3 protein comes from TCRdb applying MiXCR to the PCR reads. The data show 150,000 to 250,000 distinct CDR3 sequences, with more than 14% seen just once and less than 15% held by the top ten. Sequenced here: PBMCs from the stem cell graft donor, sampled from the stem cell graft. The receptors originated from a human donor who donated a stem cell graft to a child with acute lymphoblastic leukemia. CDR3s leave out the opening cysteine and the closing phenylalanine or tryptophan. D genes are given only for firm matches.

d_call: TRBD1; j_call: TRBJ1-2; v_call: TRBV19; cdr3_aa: ASSTGQIHLYGYT
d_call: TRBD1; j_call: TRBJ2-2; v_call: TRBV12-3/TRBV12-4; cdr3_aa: ASSRTGGTGELF
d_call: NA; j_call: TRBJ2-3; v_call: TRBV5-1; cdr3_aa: ASSLETVTDTQY
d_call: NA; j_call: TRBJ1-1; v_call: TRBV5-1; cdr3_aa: ASSWDRVRAWTEAF
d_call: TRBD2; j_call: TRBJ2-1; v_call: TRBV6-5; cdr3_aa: ASSNQLAGGSNEQF
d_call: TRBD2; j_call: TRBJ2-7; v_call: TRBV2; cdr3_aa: ASRQRESSYEQY
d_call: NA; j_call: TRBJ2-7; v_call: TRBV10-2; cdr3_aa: ASREEGAWTYEQY
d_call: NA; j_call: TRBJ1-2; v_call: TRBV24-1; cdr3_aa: ATSDPFYGYT
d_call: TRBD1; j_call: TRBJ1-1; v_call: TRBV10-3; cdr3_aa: AIRPTQGANTEAF
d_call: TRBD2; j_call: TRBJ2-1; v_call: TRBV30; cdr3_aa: AWSRTSGKYNEQF
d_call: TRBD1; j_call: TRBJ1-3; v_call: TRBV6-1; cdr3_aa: ASSPRTGALGNTIY
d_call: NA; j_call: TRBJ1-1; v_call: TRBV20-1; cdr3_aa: SAGTRLEAF
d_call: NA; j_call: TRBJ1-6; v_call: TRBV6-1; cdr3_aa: ASVRSAIQGYNSPLH
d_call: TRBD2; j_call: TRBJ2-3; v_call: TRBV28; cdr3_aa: ASSGRSGSLDTQY
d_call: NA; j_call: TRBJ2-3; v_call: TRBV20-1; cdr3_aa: SAREGSTDTQY
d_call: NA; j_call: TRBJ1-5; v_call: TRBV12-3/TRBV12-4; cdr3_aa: ASGGDNQPQH
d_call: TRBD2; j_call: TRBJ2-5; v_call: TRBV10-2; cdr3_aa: FCSASTSGSRDQETQY
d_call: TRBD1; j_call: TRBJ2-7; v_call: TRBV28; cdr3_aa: ASSFRRTGPFEQY
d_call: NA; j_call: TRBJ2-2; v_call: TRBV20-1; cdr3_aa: SATRPGDNTGELF
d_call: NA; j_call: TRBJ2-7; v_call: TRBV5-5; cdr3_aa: ASSVAGTATYEQY
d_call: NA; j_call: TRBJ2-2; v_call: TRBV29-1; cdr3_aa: SVDKGPLGTGELF
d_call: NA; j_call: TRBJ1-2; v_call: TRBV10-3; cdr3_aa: AIAAGPYGYT
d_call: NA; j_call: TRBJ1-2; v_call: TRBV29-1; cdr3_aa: SVEGGRRGSVRGYT
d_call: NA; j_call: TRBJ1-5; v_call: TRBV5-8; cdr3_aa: ASSSYGYQPQH
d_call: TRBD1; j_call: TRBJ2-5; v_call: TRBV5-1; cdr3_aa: ASSETGDQETQY
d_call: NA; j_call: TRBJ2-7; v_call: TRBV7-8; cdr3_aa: ASSLDWAEQY
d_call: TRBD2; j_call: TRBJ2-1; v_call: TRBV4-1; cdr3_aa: ASSQARLAGGFGSYNEQF
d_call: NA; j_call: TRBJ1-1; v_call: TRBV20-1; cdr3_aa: SASMGGHTEAF
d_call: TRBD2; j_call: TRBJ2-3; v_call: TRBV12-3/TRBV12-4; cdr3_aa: ASTERGLASDTQY
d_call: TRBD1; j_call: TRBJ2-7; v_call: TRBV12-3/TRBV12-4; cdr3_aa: ASSLGATGVEQY
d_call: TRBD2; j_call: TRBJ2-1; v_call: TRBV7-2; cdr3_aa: ASSPLKGLAGVAEQF
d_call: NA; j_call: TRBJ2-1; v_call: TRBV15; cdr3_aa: AAQQINYNEQF
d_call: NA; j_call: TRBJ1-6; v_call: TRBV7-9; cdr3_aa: ASTTGSGNSPLH
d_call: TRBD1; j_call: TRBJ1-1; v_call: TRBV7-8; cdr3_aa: ASSLAVQGITEAF
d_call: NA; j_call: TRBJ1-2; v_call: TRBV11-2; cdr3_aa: ASSWDGSYGYT
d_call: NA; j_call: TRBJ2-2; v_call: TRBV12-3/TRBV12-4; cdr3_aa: ASRGQGNTGELF
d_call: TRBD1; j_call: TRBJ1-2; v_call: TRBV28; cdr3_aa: ASRTAVVRGPPSYGYT
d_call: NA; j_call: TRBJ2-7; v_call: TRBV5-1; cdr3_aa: ASSPGSPRGYEQY
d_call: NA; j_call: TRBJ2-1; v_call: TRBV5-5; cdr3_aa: ASSSLGGGTSYNEQF
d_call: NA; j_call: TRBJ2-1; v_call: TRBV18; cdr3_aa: ASSPYLGGSYNEQF
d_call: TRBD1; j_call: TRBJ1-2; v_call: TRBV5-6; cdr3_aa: ASTRDSYYGYT
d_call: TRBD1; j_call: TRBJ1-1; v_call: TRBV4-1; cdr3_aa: ASSQVTFLTGGVGMNTEAF
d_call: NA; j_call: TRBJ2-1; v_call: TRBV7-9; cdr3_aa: ASSFPRSRGENNEQF
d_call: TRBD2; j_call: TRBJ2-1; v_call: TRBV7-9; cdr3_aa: ASRTTGTSGKGNEQF
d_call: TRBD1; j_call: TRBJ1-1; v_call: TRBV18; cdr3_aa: ASSQSSLGQGTEAF
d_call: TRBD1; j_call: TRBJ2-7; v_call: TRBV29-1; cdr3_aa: SVIDRDRNSYEQY
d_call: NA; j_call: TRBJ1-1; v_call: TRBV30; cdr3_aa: AWSVARGYTEAF
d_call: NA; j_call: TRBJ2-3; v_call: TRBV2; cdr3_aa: ASSETTDTQY
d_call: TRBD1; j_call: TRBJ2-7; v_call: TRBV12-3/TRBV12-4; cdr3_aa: ASSFGQVAYEQY
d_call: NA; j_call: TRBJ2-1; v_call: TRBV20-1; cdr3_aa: SAIPYHAGNGNEQF
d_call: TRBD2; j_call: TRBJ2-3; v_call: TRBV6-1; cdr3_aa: ASSEALAGGSTDTQY
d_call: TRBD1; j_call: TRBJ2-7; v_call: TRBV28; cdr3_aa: ASSQDRDYEQY
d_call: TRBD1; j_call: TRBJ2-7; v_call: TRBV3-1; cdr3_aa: ASSQRDRGEQY
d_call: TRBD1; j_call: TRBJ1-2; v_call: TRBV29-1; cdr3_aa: SVKRDSNYGYT
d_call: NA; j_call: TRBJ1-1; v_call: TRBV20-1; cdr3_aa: SARELRGTEAF
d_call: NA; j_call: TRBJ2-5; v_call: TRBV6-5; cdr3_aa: ASSSPREAETQY
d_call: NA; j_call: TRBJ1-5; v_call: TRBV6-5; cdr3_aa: ASSRLTGGGNQPQH
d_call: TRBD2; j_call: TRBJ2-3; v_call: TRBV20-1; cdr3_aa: SAETLAASTDTQY
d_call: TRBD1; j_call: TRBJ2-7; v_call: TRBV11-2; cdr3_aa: ASSARQGVLGEQY